The 10 T cell receptor beta chains below all came from one sample that was sequenced in a study of blood T cells in healthy people across ages. The use of a sample-barcoded 5' primer and a J-beta primer mix characterized a second PCR of about 7 to 12 cycles. TCRdb reanalysed the 5' RACE reads using MiXCR and keeps one entry per CDR3 protein. The sample shows roughly 560,000 distinct CDR3 sequences, less than 25% of them seen only once. These data were also reused for a study on T cells of mothers and their children.

Sequences were obtained from blood. The receptors were sampled from a boy between 10 and 17 years old in good health.

This clonotype was observed a handful of times. The V call is TRBV20-1, the J call TRBJ2-7; 8 positions agree with TRBD1. The CDR3 runs to 14 residues. The trim removed 4 bases at V and 5 bases at J, leaving 10 bases unmatched. Germline V gene lookup returns CDR1 DFQATT and CDR2 SNEGSKA (reference sequence). DNA for the CDR3: TGCAGTGCTACTAAGGACAGGGATTCCAACGAGCAGTACTTC. Translation gives CSATKDRDSNEQYF.

This clonotype was observed a few times. One end of the junction fails to match germline, which may point to a read error. V and J are TRBV7-7 and TRBJ2-5; tentative D call: TRBD2 (6 bases). Germline CDR1 reads SSHAT; CDR2 reads FNYEAQ (reference sequence). This CDR3 spans 14 amino acids. DNA for the CDR3: TGTGCTAGCAGCTTATTGGCGGAGGGGGAGACCCAGTACTTC. Translating it yields CASSLLAEGETQYF.

This clonotype was counted between two and nine times. This rearrangement joins TRBV11-1 to TRBJ2-5; D possibly corresponds to TRBD1 (6 bases). Looked up from germline, CDR1 is SGHAT and CDR2 is FQDESV (reference sequence). CDR3 length: 14 residues. V was clipped by 5 bases and J by 2 bases, with 12 bases between them. CDR3 in amino acids: CASSPRDKQETQYF. The CDR3 coding sequence is TGTGCCAGCAGCCCCCGGGACAAGCAAGAGACCCAGTACTTC.

This chain links TRBV29-1 with TRBJ2-7, with a weak D call TRBD1 (5 bases). The V end was cut by 1 base, the J end by 3 bases, with 10 bases between. This CDR3 region has 13 residues. Germline loops: CDR1 SQVTM, CDR2 ANQGSEA. In DNA, the CDR3 is TGCAGCGTTGAAGGGCATGACAGCTACGAGCAGTACTTC. Its protein is CSVEGHDSYEQYF.

This chain uses TRBV6-1 with TRBJ1-6; D possibly corresponds to TRBD1 (6 bases). Germline V gene data show CDR1 as MNHNS and CDR2 as SASEGT. The CDR3 length is 13 residues. The ends were cut back, 6 bases at V and 10 bases at J, with 13 bases in the middle. The CDR3 DNA reads TGTGCCAGCAGCGTAACAGGGTTATCACCCCTCCACTTT. Protein product: CASSVTGLSPLHF.

The chain couples TRBV20-1 to TRBJ2-2; 8 bases are shared with TRBD2. Trimming removed 0 bases from V and 3 bases from J; junction bases left unmatched: 3. From germline, CDR1 is DFQATT and CDR2 SNEGSKA (reference sequence). There are 15 residues in the CDR3. CDR3 DNA sequence: TGCAGTGCTAGAGAGCTAGCGGGTTACACCGGGGAGCTGTTTTTT. Its translation is CSARELAGYTGELFF.

This clonotype was observed once. This chain connects TRBV5-1 to TRBJ1-1; TRBD1 matches 7 bases. In germline, CDR1 is SGHRS, CDR2 YFSETQ. The CDR3 totals 14 residues. The V and J ends lost 3 bases and 6 bases, in that order; junction bases with no gene match: 8. CDR3 nucleotides: TGCGCCAGCAGCTACAGGGGCAATGTGGCTGAAGCTTTCTTT. As protein: CASSYRGNVAEAFF.

This chain uses TRBV19 with TRBJ1-5, with 7 bases that match TRBD1. V trimming: 5 bases; J trimming: 2 bases; junction bases outside the gene matches: 3. Germline CDR1 reads LNHDA; CDR2 reads SQIVND (reference sequence). This CDR3 spans 14 amino acids. CDR3: CASSPQGGNQPQHF. CDR3 in DNA: TGTGCCAGTAGTCCCCAGGGGGGCAATCAGCCCCAGCATTTT.

The V and J genes are TRBV7-2 and TRBJ2-3; TRBD1 matches 10 bases. This CDR3 is 15 amino acids long. V trimming: 5 bases; J trimming: 0 bases; junction bases outside the gene matches: 2. Germline lookup yields CDR1 SGHTA and CDR2 FQGNSA. The CDR3 reads CASSRQGASTDTQYF. The CDR3 region has the DNA TGTGCCAGCAGCCGACAGGGGGCGAGCACAGATACGCAGTATTTT. Together with reference TRBV7-2 and TRBJ2-3, the CDR3 gives the full variable domain: GAGVSQSPSNKVTEKGKDVELRCDPISGHTALYWYRQSLGQGLEFLIYFQGNSAPDKSGLPSDRFSAERTGGSVSTLTIQRTQQEDSAVYLCASSRQGASTDTQYFGPGTRLTVL.

The V and J genes are TRBV28 and TRBJ2-5, with no clear D. Trimming took 11 bases from V and 5 from J, leaving 18 bases between them. The CDR3 extends over 13 amino acids. Germline V lookup: CDR1 MDHEN, CDR2 SYDVKM. Here the CDR3 reads CAVHRAGRETQYF. DNA of the CDR3: TGTGCCGTTCATAGGGCAGGACGTGAGACCCAGTACTTC.